The clone carrying this TCR beta chain has a single count. The data are from a study of T cell changes during pregnancy in multiple sclerosis. Germline loops: CDR1 KGHSH, CDR2 LQKENI. The CDR3 length is 16 residues. Trimming took 0 bases from V and 2 from J, leaving 11 bases between them. Profiling relied on immunoSEQ multiplex PCR, and the TCRdb table lists in-frame clones only, not all of them. The table records about 93,000 clones, almost 95% of them present only once. The gene calls are TRBV18 and TRBJ2-1; no clear D gene. The sample consisted of peripheral blood, taken after pregnancy. The clonotype originates from a female donor with multiple sclerosis, enrolled in a pregnancy study. CDR3 sequence: CASSPPISFPYNEQFF. The CDR3 DNA reads as TGTGCCAGCTCACCACCCATAAGCTTCCCCTACAATGAGCAGTTCTTC.